The subject of this entry is one T cell receptor (beta chain). This record belongs to a study of cytomegalovirus exposure and HLA in healthy donors. The ends were cut back, 1 base at V and 0 bases at J, with 6 bases in the middle. The CDR3 spans 14 residues. Germline loops: CDR1 LNHDA, CDR2 SQIVND (reference sequence). In nominal health when sampled, donors likely had unrecorded immune exposures nonetheless. The PCR ran on 60 Vbeta and 13 Jbeta primers. Sequenced by immunoSEQ multiplex PCR; TCRdb stores in-frame clones only, minus some. In total, the table holds about 60,000 clones. The sample consisted of PBMCs. The sequence was collected from a man aged 50-60 years in good health and CMV-seropositive. The rearrangement joins TRBV19 to TRBJ1-2, with D unresolved. The DNA for the CDR3 is TGTGCCAGTAGTATAGGAACGGCTAACTATGGCTACACCTTC. Protein: CASSIGTANYGYTF.